This entry features one T cell receptor (beta chain) sequence. Its antigen is currently unknown. TCRdb's copy holds only in-frame clones and misses some; the assay was immunoSEQ multiplex PCR. The sample carries about 2.2 million clones, 93% recorded once. This specimen comes from a study of shared clonotypes between healthy human individuals. Study-level results: The sharing of approximately 4.6% of naive CD4 clonotypes was seen across a few donors.

Cells designated naive CD8 were CD45RO-negative and were positively selected for CCR7, with terminally differentiated effector memory CD45RA+ cells excluded. The TCR sequence derives from a man younger than 35 in good health. Some clones in this sample may be carry-over from other donors' samples. Material for sequencing was naive CD8+ T cells from PBMCs.

The CDR3 spells CASGAGPGDEQYF. Here the CDR3 DNA reads TGTGCCAGTGGAGCAGGGCCTGGGGACGAGCAGTACTTC. The rearrangement links TRBV2 to TRBJ2-7, with D perhaps matching TRBD1 (5 bases). V was clipped by 9 bases and J by 5 bases, with 17 bases between them. The CDR3 runs to 13 residues. Germline V gene data show CDR1 as SNHLY and CDR2 as FYNNEI.